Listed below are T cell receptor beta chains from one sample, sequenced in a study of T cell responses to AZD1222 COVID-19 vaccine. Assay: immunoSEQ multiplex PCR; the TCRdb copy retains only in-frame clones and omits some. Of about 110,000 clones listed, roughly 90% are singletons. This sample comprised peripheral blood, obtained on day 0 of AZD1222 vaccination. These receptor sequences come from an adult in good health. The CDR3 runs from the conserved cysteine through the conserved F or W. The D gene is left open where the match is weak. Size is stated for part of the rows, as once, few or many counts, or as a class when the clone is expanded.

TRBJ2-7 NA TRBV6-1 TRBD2 TGTGCCAGCAGTGAATGGACTAGCGGGTACTACGAGCAGTACTTC CASSEWTSGYYEQYF
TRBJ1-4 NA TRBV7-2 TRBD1 TGTGCCAGCAGCTTCGACAGGGGTGGTGAAAAACTGTTTTTT CASSFDRGGEKLFF
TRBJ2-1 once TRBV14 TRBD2 TGTGCCAGCAGCCAAGATCTGATGACTAGCGAGTGGTTCTTC CASSQDLMTSEWFF
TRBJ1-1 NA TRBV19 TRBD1 TGTGCCAGTAGGAAGGGACAGGAGTACTGGAACACTGAAGCTTTCTTT CASRKGQEYWNTEAFF
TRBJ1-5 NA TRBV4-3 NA TGCGCCAGCAGCCAAGATTTGGCGGGGGGTCAGCCCCAGCATTTT CASSQDLAGGQPQHF
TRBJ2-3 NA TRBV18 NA TGTGCCAGCTCACCCCCATCGACCGGGGGCACAGATACGCAGTATTTT CASSPPSTGGTDTQYF
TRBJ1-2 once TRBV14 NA TGTGCCAGCAGCCAAGAATTCGCGCACTATGGCTACACCTTC CASSQEFAHYGYTF
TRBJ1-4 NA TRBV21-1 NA TGTGCCAGCAGCCACCCCAGGGGGCCGGCGAATGAAAAACTGTTTTTT CASSHPRGPANEKLFF
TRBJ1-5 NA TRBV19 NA TGTGCCAGTAGAGACAGCCGCAATCAGCCCCAGCATTTT CASRDSRNQPQHF
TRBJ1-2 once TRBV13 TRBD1 TGTGCCAGCAGCTTAGACAGGGGGTCCAATGGCTACACCTTC CASSLDRGSNGYTF
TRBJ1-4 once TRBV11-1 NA TGTGCCAGCAGCTTAGATTTGAATGAAAAACTGTTTTTT CASSLDLNEKLFF
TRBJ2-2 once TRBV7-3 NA TGTGCCAGCAGCTTCGCGACGGCGAACACCGGGGAGCTGTTTTTT CASSFATANTGELFF
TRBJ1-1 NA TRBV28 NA TGTGCCAGCAGTCCTATGGGGTATGGGAGCACTGAAGCTTTCTTT CASSPMGYGSTEAFF
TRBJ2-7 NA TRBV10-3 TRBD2 TGTGCCATCAGTGAGCCCCGGACTAGCGGGTTCTCCTACGAGCAGTACTTC CAISEPRTSGFSYEQYF
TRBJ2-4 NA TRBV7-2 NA TGTGCCAGCAGCTTAGGCGAAGCAACCAAAAACATTCAGTACTTC CASSLGEATKNIQYF
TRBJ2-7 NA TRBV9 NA TGTGCCAGCAGCGTAGCTGAGGGACCCCGAACCTACGAGCAGTACTTC CASSVAEGPRTYEQYF
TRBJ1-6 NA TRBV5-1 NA TGCGCCAGCAGCTTGGCCGGGGGCAGAAATTCACCCCTCCACTTT CASSLAGGRNSPLHF
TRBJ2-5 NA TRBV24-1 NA TGTGCCACCAGTGTGGGCAGGGGCTTCCAAGAGACCCAGTACTTC CATSVGRGFQETQYF
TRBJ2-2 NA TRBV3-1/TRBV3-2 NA TGTGCCAGCAGCCAAGATCTCGGGGTGGACACCGGGGAGCTGTTTTTT CASSQDLGVDTGELFF
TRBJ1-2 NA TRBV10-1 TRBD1 TGCGCCAGCAGTCCTGGACAGGGGACGGGAGGCTACACCTTC CASSPGQGTGGYTF
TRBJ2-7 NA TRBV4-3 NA TGCGCCAGCAGCCAGGCTTTAGCGGACCAGTACTCCTACGAGCAGTACTTC CASSQALADQYSYEQYF
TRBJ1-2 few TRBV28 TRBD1 TGTGCCAGCAGTCCAGGGGGCAGGTATGGCTACACCTTC CASSPGGRYGYTF
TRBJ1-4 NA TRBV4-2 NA TGTGCCAGCAGCTCGCACCGGGCCTCTAATGAAAAACTGTTTTTT CASSSHRASNEKLFF
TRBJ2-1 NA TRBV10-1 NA TGCGCCAGCTCCGACAGGACCAATGAGCAGTTCTTC CASSDRTNEQFF
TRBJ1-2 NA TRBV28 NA TGTGCCAGCAGTTTCCCCGTTGGTGCTGGCTACACCTTC CASSFPVGAGYTF
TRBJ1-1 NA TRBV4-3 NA TGCGCCAGCAGCCAGGATCAAAGAAGTGGTGAAGCTTTCTTT CASSQDQRSGEAFF
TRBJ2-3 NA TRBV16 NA TGTGCCAGCAGCCAACCAGCGGTTACTAGCACAGATACGCAGTATTTT CASSQPAVTSTDTQYF
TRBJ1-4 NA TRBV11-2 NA TGTGCCAGCAGCTTAGGCGGCAGGGGAGGAGAAAAACTGTTTTTT CASSLGGRGGEKLFF
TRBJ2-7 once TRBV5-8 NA TGTGCCAGCAGCTTGGGTAGGGGGCAGTACTTC CASSLGRGQYF
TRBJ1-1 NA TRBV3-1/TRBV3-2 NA TGTGCCAGCAGCCTCCGGGACTTGAACACTGAAGCTTTCTTT CASSLRDLNTEAFF
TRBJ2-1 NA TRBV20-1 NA TGCAGTGCTAGAGACCCTCCTGAGCAGTTCTTC CSARDPPEQFF
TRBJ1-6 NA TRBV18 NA TGTGCCAGCTCACCTGGTGGGGGGCTCGATTCACCCCTCCACTTT CASSPGGGLDSPLHF
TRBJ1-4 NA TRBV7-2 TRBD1 TGTGCCAGCAGCTCGGACAGGGGTTTTGAAAAACTGTTTTTT CASSSDRGFEKLFF
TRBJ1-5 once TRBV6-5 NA TGTGCCAGCAGTCGGCAGCCCCAGCATTTT CASSRQPQHF
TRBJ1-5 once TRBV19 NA TGTGCCAGTAGTATAACTCCCCAGGGCAACAGGGACGGCAATCAGCCCCAGCATTTT CASSITPQGNRDGNQPQHF
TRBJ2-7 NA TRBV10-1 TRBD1 TGCGCCAGCAGTGTCCGGACAGGACCCTACGAGCAGTACTTC CASSVRTGPYEQYF
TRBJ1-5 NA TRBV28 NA TGTGCCAGCAGTTTGGTAGTTTATAGCAATCAGCCCCAGCATTTT CASSLVVYSNQPQHF
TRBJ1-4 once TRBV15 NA TGTGCCACCAGTGCTAGGGTGTATGAAAAACTGTTTTTT CATSARVYEKLFF
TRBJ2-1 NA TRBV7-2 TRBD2 TGTGCCAGCAGCTCTCAAGGGTCTAGCGGGATTCTTCAGTTCTTC CASSSQGSSGILQFF
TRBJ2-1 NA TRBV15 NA TGTGCCACCAGCAGAGGGGCTAGCCTGAGGGGTGAGCAGTTCTTC CATSRGASLRGEQFF